There are many counts of the clone carrying this T cell receptor beta chain. What it recognizes is unknown. Only healthy Caucasians were included as donors. Carrying unique molecular identifiers, the cDNA also gained a universal primer site through template switching. TCRdb reanalysed the 5' RACE reads using MiXCR and keeps one entry per CDR3 protein. The data contain around 530,000 distinct CDR3 sequences, 15% of them singletons. This sample was included in a study of identical twins. The CDR3 length is 16 residues. Between the trimmed V and J ends, which lost 6 bases and 3 bases, there was a span of 21 bases. CDR1 and CDR2 from the germline V gene are MDHEN and SYDVKM. Study-level results: Some out-of-frame alpha sequences were shared by twins, and these showed excess low generation probability.

This sample also belongs to another study, concerning yellow fever vaccine responses in identical twins. From that report: As reported, the vaccine T cell response of twins seemed partly convergent and partly personalized.

The V gene is TRBV28, the J gene TRBJ2-7; D not resolved. The sample comprised CD4+ T cells sorted from blood. The receptor's source is a woman aged 18-30 years in good health. Written as DNA, the CDR3 is TGTGCCAGCAGCGGGCGGATTGGGTCCCGAGGCTACGAGCAGTACTTC. Amino acid sequence: CASSGRIGSRGYEQYF.